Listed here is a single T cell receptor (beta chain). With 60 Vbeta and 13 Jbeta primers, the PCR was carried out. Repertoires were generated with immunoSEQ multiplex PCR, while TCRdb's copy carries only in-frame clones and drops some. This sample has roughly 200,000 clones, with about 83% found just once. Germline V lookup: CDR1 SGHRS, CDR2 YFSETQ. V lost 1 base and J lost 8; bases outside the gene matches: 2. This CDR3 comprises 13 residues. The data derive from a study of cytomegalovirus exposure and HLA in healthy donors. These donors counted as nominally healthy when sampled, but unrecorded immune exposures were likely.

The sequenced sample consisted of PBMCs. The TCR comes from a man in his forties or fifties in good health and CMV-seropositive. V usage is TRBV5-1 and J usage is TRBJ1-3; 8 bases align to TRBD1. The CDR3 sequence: CASSLQGAYTIYF. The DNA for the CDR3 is TGCGCCAGCAGCTTGCAGGGGGCCTACACCATATATTTT.